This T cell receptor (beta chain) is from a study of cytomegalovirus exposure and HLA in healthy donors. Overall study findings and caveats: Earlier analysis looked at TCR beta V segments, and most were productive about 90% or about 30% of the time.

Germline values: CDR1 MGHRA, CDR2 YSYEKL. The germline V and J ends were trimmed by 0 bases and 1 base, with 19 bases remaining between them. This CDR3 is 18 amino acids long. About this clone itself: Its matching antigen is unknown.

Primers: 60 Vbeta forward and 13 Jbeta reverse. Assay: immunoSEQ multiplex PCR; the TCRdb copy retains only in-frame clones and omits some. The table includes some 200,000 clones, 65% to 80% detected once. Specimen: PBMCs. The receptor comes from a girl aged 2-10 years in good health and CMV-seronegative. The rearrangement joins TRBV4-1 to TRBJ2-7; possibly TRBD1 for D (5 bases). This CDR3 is CASSQDVGAPELSYEQYF. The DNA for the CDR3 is TGCGCCAGCAGCCAAGATGTAGGGGCCCCAGAATTGTCCTACGAGCAGTACTTC.